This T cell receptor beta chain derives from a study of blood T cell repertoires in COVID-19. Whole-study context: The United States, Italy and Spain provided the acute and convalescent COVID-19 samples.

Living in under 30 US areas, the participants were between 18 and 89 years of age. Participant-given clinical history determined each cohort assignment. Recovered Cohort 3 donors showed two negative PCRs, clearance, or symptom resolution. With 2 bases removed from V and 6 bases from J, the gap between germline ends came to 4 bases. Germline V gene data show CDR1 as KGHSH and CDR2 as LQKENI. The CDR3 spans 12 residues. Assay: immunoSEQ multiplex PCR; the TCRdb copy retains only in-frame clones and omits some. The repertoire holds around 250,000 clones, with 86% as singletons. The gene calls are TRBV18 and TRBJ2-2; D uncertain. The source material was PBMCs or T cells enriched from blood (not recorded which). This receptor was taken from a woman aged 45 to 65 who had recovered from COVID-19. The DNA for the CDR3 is TGTGCCAGCTCACCATCGGCCGGGGAGCTGTTTTTT. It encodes CASSPSAGELFF.